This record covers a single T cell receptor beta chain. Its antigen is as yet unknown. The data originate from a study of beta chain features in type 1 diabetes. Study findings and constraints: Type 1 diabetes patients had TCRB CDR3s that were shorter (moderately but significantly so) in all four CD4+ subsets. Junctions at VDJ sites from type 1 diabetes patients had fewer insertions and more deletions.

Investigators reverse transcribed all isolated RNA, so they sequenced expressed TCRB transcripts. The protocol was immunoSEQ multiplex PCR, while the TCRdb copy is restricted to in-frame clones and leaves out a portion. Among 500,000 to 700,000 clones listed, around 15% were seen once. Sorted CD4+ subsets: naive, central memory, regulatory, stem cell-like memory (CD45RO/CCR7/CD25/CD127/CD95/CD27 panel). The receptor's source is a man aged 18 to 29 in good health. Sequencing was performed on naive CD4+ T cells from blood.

The chain's CDR3 is CASSYSGRGLRDTQYF. DNA of the CDR3: TGTGCCAGCAGTTACTCCGGCAGGGGGCTGAGGGATACGCAGTATTTT. The rearrangement joins TRBV6-5 to TRBJ2-3, with 8 bases lining up with TRBD1. The junction had 8 bases not matched to a gene; V was cut back by 0 bases and J by 6 bases. CDR3 length: 16 amino acids. CDR1 and CDR2 from the germline V gene are MNHEY and SVGAGI.